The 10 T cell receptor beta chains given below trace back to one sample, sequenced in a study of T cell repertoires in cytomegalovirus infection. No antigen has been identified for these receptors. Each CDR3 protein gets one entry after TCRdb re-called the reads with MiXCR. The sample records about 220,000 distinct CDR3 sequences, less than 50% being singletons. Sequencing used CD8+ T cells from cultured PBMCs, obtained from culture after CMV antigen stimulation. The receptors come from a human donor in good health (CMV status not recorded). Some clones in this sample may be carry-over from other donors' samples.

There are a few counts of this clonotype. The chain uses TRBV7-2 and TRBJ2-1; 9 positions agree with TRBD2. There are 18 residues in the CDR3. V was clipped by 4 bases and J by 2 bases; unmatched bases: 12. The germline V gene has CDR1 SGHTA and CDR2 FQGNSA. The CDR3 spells CASSSPFPSGTTYNEQFF. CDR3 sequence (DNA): TGTGCCAGCAGCTCGCCCTTTCCTAGCGGGACTACCTACAATGAGCAGTTCTTC.

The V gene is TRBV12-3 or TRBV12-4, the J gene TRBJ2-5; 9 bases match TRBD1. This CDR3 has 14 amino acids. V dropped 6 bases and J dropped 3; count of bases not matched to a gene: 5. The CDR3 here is CASRWTGAEETQYF. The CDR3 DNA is TGTGCCAGCAGATGGACAGGGGCTGAAGAGACCCAGTACTTC.

CDR3 region: CASSLSGEGINTGELFF. In DNA form, the CDR3 reads TGTGCCAGCAGTCTCTCGGGGGAGGGGATCAACACCGGGGAGCTGTTTTTT. The chain combines TRBV7-6 with TRBJ2-2; 7 positions agree with TRBD2. The CDR3 length is 17 residues. The trim removed 6 bases at V and 2 bases at J, leaving 12 bases unmatched. CDR1 and CDR2 from the germline V gene are SGHVS and FNYEAQ.

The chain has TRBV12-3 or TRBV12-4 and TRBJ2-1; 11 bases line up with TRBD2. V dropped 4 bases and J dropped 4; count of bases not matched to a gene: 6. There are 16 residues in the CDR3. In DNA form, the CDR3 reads TGTGCCAGCAGTTCCTGGACTAGCGGGCAATACAATGAGCAGTTCTTC. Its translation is CASSSWTSGQYNEQFF.

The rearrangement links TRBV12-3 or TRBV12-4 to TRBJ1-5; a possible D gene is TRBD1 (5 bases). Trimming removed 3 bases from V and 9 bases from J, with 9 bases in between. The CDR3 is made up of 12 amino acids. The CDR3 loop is CASSLGVRPQHF. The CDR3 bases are TGTGCCAGCAGTTTGGGGGTCAGGCCCCAGCATTTT.

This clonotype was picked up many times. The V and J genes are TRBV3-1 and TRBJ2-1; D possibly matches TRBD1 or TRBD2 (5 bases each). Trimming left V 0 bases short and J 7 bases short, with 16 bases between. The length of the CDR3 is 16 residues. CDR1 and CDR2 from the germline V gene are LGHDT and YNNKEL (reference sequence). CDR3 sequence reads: CASSQEDWGFRNEQFF. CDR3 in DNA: TGTGCCAGCAGCCAAGAGGACTGGGGGTTCAGAAATGAGCAGTTCTTC.

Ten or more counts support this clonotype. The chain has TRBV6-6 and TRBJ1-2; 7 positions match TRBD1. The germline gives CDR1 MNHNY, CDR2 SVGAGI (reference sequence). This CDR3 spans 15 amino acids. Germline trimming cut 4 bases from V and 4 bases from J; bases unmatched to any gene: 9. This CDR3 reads CASSSLGQASYGYTF. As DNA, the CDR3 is TGTGCCAGCAGTTCCCTAGGACAGGCCTCCTATGGCTACACCTTC.

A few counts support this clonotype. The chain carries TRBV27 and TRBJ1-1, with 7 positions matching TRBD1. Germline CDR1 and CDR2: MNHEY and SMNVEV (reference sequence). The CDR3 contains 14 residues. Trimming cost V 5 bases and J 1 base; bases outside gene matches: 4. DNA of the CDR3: TGTGCCAGCAGTCGAACAGGGGCGAACACTGAAGCTTTCTTT. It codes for CASSRTGANTEAFF.

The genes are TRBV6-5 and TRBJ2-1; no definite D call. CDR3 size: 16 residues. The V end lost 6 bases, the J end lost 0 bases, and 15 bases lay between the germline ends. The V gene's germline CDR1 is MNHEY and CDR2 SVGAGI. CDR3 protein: CASRIGKVGSYNEQFF. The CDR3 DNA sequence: TGTGCCAGCAGGATCGGAAAGGTCGGCTCCTACAATGAGCAGTTCTTC.

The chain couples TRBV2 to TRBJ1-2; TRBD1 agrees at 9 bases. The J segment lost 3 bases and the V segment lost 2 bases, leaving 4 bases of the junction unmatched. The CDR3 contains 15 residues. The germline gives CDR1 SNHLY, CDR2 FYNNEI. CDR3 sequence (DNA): TGTGCCAGCAGTGAAACGGGGACAGGGCACTATGGCTACACCTTC. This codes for CASSETGTGHYGYTF.